These 4 T cell receptor beta chains were sequenced from one sample in a study of blood T cells in healthy people across ages. With a J-beta primer mix and a sample-barcoded 5' primer, a second PCR ran about 7 to 11 cycles. TCRdb re-derived calls from the 5' RACE reads in MiXCR, one entry per CDR3 protein. The repertoire holds under 700,000 distinct CDR3 sequences, around 24% seen once, with roughly 9.4% in the top ten. This sample also appeared in a second study, on T cells of mothers and their children.

Sequencing was carried out using blood. These receptors came from a boy aged 5-17 years in good health.

This clonotype was found many times. This chain uses TRBV4-2 with TRBJ2-1; the match to TRBD2 covers 8 bases. The V segment lost 4 bases and the J segment 5 bases; nucleotides outside the gene matches: 16. The CDR3 consists of 18 residues. Germline V gene data show CDR1 as LGHNA and CDR2 as YNFKEQ. DNA of the CDR3: TGTGCCAGCAGCCGGTTTTCGGAACATAGCGGGACAAACAATGAGCAGTTCTTC. It is translated as CASSRFSEHSGTNNEQFF.

The chain carries TRBV7-9 and TRBJ2-3, with D perhaps given as TRBD1 or TRBD2 (5 bases each). Germline V gene lookup returns CDR1 SEHNR and CDR2 FQNEAQ (reference sequence). CDR3 length: 14 amino acids. Trimming shortened V by 3 bases and J by 4 bases, and 11 bases separated the two germline ends. CDR3 DNA: TGTGCCAGCAGCTTGGTAAGGGACCCAGATACGCAGTATTTT. It codes for CASSLVRDPDTQYF.

A few counts support this clonotype. One junction end disagrees with the germline gene, perhaps due to a read error. V gene TRBV6-2 or TRBV6-3 combines with J gene TRBJ2-1; a weak D match, TRBD2 (6 bases). The CDR3 loop spans 16 amino acids. Germline CDR1 reads MNHEY; CDR2 reads SVGEGT. CDR3 nucleotide sequence: TGTGCCGGCAGCCCCAGGGACTCTGAGATCCGCGATGAGCAGTTCTTC. As protein: CAGSPRDSEIRDEQFF.

This clonotype was seen more than once but under ten times. The chain has TRBV18 and TRBJ2-3, with D possibly being TRBD2 (5 bases). The V and J ends lost 3 bases and 2 bases respectively, with 12 bases between them. From germline, CDR1 is KGHSH and CDR2 LQKENI. This CDR3 has 15 residues. This chain's CDR3 is CASSPSEGFTDTQYF. CDR3 in DNA: TGTGCCAGCTCACCTAGTGAGGGATTCACAGATACGCAGTATTTT.